These 7 T cell receptor beta chains were sequenced from one sample in a study of breast tumors, draining lymph nodes, adjacent tissues. TCRdb called the multiplex PCR reads again in MiXCR, with one record for every CDR3 protein. The sample consists of some 110,000 distinct CDR3 sequences, around 30% of them appearing once. The lymph nodes were axillary draining lymph nodes from breast cancer patients. Sequenced material: axillary lymph node tissue. The receptors come from a female donor with breast cancer. Some clones in this sample may be carry-over from other donors' samples.

A word on this clonotype: A much larger clone lies a single base off, so this may be a read error. CDR3 residues: CASSLARGTSGRDPQYF. CDR3 DNA: TGTGCCAGCAGCTTAGCCCGGGGGACTAGCGGGAGAGATCCGCAGTATTTT. V usage is TRBV7-9 and J usage is TRBJ2-3, with 14 bases identical to TRBD2. The CDR3 is made up of 17 amino acids. Germline loops: CDR1 SEHNR, CDR2 FQNEAQ (reference sequence).

The chain recombines TRBV5-6 with TRBJ1-3; 10 nucleotides line up with TRBD1. Germline V gene sequence: CDR1 SGHDT, CDR2 YYEEEE. The CDR3 has 16 residues. V dropped 1 base and J dropped 2; count of bases not matched to a gene: 3. The CDR3 is CASSLTGTGAGNTIYF. The CDR3 nucleotides read TGTGCCAGCAGCTTGACCGGGACAGGGGCTGGAAACACCATATATTTT.

About this clonotype: The junction shows a germline mismatch at one end, possibly a read error. The V call is TRBV24-1, the J call TRBJ2-1; no reliable D call. There are 13 residues in the CDR3. Per the germline V gene, CDR1 is KGHDR and CDR2 is SFDVKD. The CDR3 coding sequence is TGTGCCACCAGTGGAATTCTAGGTAATGGGCAGTTCTTC. Its protein product is CATSGILGNGQFF.

This clonotype appeared a few times. Being one base from a much bigger clone, this may be a read error. V gene TRBV6-5 combines with J gene TRBJ2-3; 8 bases are shared with TRBD2. After removal of 5 bases from V and 6 bases from J, the junction contained 10 bases not matched to a gene. This CDR3 has 15 residues. The germline CDR1 and CDR2 sequences are MNHEY and SVGAGI. The CDR3 DNA sequence: TGTGCCAGCAGTCTCTCCGGGACTAGAGGCGATACGCAGTATTTT. It is translated as CASSLSGTRGDTQYF.

This clonotype was seen many times. The chain is built from TRBV20-1 and TRBJ2-3, with TRBD2 matching 9 bases. This CDR3 comprises 16 residues. The V segment lost 3 bases and the J segment 3 bases; nucleotides outside the gene matches: 10. Germline values: CDR1 DFQATT, CDR2 SNEGSKA (reference sequence). The DNA of the CDR3 is TGCAGTGCTAGCGGTAGCGGGAGAAAAGCTACAGATACGCAGTATTTT. Protein: CSASGSGRKATDTQYF.

This chain connects TRBV5-1 to TRBJ1-5; a weak D match, TRBD1 (5 bases). This CDR3 is built from 13 residues. V lost 4 bases, J lost 2 bases, and 7 bases lay in between. Germline assignment: CDR1 SGHRS and CDR2 YFSETQ. The CDR3 spells CASSRDGNQPQHF. DNA of the CDR3: TGCGCCAGCAGCCGGGACGGCAATCAGCCCCAGCATTTT. Variable domain in full (rest from reference TRBV5-1 and TRBJ1-5): KAGVTQTPRYLIKTRGQQVTLSCSPISGHRSVSWYQQTPGQGLQFLFEYFSETQRNKGNFPGRFSGRQFSNSRSEMNVSTLELGDSALYLCASSRDGNQPQHFGDGTRLSIL.

The rearrangement joins TRBV19 to TRBJ1-5; unclear D gene. Germline V lookup: CDR1 LNHDA, CDR2 SQIVND (reference sequence). This CDR3 region has 14 residues. The ends were cut back, 5 bases at V and 1 base at J, with 9 bases in the middle. The CDR3 DNA is TGTGCCAGTAGTGGGCAGACGAGCAATCAGCCCCAGCATTTT. Protein product: CASSGQTSNQPQHF.